This T cell receptor (beta chain) was recorded in a study of technical replicates of blood from several donors. The data were produced by immunoSEQ multiplex PCR, yet TCRdb's version contains in-frame clones alone and is incomplete. The table lists 75,000 to 90,000 clones, over 85% of them singletons, with 0.25% in the top ten. Germline V gene lookup returns CDR1 SGHRS and CDR2 YFSETQ. The CDR3 is 13 residues long. V was shortened by 0 bases and J by 11 bases, with 14 bases between the two germline ends. The chain has TRBV5-1 and TRBJ1-1; D unresolved. Sequencing input: T cells isolated from PBMCs. This TCR was sampled from a human donor in good health. DNA of the CDR3: TGCGCCAGCAGCTTGGAACCCCGGGAGTCGGCTTTCTTT. Its translation is CASSLEPRESAFF.